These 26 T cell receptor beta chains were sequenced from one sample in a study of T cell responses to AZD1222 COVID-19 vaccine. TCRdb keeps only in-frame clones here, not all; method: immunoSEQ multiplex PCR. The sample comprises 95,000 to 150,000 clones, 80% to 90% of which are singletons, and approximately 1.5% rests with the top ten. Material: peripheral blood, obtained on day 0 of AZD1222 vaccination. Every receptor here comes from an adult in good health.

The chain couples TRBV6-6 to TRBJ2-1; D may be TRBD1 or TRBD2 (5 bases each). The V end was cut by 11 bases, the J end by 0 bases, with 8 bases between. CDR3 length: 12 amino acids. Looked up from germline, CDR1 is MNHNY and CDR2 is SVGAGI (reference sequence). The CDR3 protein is CAEGSSYNEQFF. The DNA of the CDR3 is TGTGCCGAGGGGAGCTCCTACAATGAGCAGTTCTTC.

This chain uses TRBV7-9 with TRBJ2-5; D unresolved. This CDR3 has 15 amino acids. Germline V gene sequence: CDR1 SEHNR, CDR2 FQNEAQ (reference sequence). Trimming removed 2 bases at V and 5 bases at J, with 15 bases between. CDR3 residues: CASSLYGNSEETQYF. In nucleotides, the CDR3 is TGTGCCAGCAGCTTATACGGTAATAGTGAGGAGACCCAGTACTTC.

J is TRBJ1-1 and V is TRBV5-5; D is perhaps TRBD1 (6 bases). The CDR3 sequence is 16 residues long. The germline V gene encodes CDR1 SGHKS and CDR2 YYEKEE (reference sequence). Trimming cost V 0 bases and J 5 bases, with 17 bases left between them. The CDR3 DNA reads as TGTGCCAGCAGCTTGGGGCCACAGGGTAGGGGGACTGAAGCTTTCTTT. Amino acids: CASSLGPQGRGTEAFF.

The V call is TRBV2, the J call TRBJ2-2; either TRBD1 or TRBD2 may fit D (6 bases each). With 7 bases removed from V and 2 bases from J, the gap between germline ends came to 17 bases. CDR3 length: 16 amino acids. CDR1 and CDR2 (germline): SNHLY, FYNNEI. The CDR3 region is CASNPSGGFNTGELFF. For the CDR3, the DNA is TGTGCCAGCAACCCGTCCGGGGGCTTTAACACCGGGGAGCTGTTTTTT.

CDR3 residues: CASSLTPITTATHGYTF. The CDR3 nucleotides are TGTGCCAGCAGTTTGACACCAATTACGACAGCCACCCATGGCTACACCTTC. V usage is TRBV27 and J usage is TRBJ1-2; a weak D match, TRBD1 (5 bases). V dropped 3 bases and J dropped 6 bases, with 23 bases sitting between them. The CDR3 extends over 17 amino acids. The germline CDR1 and CDR2 sequences are MNHEY and SMNVEV (reference sequence).

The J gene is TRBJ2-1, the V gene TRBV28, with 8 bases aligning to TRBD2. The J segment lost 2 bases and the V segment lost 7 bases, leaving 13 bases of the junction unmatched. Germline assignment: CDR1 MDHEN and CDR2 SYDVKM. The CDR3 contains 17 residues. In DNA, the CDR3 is TGTGCCAGCATTTATCGATTCGGGAGGGGCCCCTACAATGAGCAGTTCTTC. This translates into CASIYRFGRGPYNEQFF.

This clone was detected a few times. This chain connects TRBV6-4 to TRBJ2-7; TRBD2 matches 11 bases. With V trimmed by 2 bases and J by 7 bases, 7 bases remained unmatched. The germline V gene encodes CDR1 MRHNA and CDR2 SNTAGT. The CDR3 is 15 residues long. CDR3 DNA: TGTGCCAGCAGTGACGGGACTAGCGGAGATAGGGAGCAGTACTTC. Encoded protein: CASSDGTSGDREQYF.

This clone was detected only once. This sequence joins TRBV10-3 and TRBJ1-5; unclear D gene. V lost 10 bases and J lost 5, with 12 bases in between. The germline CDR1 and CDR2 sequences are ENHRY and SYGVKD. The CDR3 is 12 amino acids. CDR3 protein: CATTDGDQPQHF. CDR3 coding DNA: TGTGCCACCACCGACGGGGATCAGCCCCAGCATTTT.

The CDR3 is CASSVDLGGQVQDYGYTF. As DNA, the CDR3 is TGTGCCAGCAGCGTCGACCTGGGAGGTCAAGTACAGGACTATGGCTACACCTTC. This rearrangement joins TRBV9 to TRBJ1-2, with D tentatively TRBD1 (5 bases). The CDR3 sequence is 18 residues long. V gave up 2 bases and J gave up 3 bases, with 23 bases separating them. Germline assignment: CDR1 SGDLS and CDR2 YYNGEE.

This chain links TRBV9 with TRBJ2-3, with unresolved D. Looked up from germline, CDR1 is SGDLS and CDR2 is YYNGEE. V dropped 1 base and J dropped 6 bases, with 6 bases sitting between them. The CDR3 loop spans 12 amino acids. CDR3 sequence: CASSVKHDTQYF. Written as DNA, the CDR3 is TGTGCCAGCAGCGTAAAACATGATACGCAGTATTTT.

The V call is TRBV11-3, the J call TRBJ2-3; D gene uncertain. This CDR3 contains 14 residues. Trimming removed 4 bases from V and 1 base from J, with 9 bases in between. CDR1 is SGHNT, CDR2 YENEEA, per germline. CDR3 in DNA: TGTGCCAGCAGCTATTCTGGGGGCACAGATACGCAGTATTTT. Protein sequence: CASSYSGGTDTQYF.

The CDR3: CASSLLGQGLDEQFF. The CDR3 coding sequence is TGTGCCAGCAGCTTACTCGGACAGGGGTTGGACGAGCAGTTCTTC. V is TRBV11-1 and J is TRBJ2-1; TRBD1 agrees at 9 bases. Germline assignment: CDR1 SGHAT and CDR2 FQDESV (reference sequence). After removal of 2 bases from V and 10 bases from J, the junction contained 9 bases not matched to a gene. The CDR3 has 15 residues.

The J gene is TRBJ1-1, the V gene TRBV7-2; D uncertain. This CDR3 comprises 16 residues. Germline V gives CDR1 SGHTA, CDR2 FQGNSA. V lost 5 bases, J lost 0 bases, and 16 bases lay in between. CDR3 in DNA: TGTGCCAGCAGCGGTGCGGGCGCTCTGATGAACACTGAAGCTTTCTTT. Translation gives CASSGAGALMNTEAFF.

The CDR3 sequence is CASSGAVGYEQYF. The CDR3 nucleotides read TGTGCCAGTAGTGGGGCAGTAGGCTACGAGCAGTACTTC. The genes are TRBV19 and TRBJ2-7, with D possibly matching TRBD1 (5 bases). CDR1 is LNHDA, CDR2 SQIVND, per germline (reference sequence). V lost 5 bases, J lost 3 bases, and 11 bases lay in between. The CDR3 contains 13 residues.

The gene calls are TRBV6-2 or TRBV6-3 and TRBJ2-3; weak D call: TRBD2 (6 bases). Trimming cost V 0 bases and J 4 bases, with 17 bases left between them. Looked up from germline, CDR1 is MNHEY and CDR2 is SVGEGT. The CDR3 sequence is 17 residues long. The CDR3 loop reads CASSYSTNPGEPDTQYF. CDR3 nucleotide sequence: TGTGCCAGCAGTTACTCGACCAATCCGGGAGAACCAGATACGCAGTATTTT.

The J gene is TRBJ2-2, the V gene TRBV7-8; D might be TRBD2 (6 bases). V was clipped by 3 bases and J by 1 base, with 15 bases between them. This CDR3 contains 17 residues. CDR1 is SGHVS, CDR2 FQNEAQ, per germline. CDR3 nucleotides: TGTGCCAGCAGCTTTCAGGAGGGTATGCGGAACACCGGGGAGCTGTTTTTT. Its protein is CASSFQEGMRNTGELFF.

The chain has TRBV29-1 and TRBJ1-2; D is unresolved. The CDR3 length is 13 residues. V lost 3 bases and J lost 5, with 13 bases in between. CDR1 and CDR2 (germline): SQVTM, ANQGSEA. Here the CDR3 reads CSVDWAWGYGYTF. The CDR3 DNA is TGCAGCGTTGATTGGGCGTGGGGATATGGCTACACCTTC.

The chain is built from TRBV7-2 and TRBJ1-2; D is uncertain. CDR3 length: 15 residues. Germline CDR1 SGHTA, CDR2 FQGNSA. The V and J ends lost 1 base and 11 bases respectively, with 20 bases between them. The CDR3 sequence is CASSLVSALYHGYTF. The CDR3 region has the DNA TGTGCCAGCAGCTTAGTGTCAGCCCTCTACCACGGGTACACCTTC.

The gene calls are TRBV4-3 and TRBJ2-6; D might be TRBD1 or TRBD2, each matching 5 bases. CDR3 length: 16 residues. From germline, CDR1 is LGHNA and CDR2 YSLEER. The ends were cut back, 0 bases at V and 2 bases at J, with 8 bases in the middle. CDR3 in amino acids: CASSQDRGAGANVLTF. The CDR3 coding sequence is TGCGCCAGCAGCCAAGATCGAGGGGCTGGGGCCAACGTCCTGACTTTC.

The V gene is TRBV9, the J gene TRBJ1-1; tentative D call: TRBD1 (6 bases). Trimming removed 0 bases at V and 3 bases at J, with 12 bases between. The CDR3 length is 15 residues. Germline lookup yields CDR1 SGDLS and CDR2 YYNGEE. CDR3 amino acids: CASSVDTGSDTEAFF. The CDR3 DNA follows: TGTGCCAGCAGCGTAGACACAGGGTCCGACACTGAAGCTTTCTTT.

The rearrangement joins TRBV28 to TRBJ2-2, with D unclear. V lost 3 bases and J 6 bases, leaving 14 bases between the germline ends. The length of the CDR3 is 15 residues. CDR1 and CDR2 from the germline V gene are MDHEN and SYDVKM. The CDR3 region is CASSFPPPWSGELFF. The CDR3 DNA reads TGTGCCAGCAGTTTTCCGCCGCCATGGTCCGGGGAGCTGTTTTTT.

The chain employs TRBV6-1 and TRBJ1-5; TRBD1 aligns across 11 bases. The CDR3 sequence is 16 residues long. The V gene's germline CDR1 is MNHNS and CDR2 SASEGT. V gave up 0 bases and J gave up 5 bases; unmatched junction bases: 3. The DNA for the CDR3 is TGTGCCAGCAGTGAAGCAGGACAGGGGGCTTATCAGCCCCAGCATTTT. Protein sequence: CASSEAGQGAYQPQHF.

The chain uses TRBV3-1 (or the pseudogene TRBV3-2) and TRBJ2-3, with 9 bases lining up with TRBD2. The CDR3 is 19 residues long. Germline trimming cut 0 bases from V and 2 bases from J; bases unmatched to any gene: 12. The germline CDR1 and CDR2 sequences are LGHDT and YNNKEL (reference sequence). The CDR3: CASSQEDDRLAEYTDTQYF. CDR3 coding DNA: TGTGCCAGCAGCCAAGAAGACGACCGACTAGCGGAGTACACAGATACGCAGTATTTT.

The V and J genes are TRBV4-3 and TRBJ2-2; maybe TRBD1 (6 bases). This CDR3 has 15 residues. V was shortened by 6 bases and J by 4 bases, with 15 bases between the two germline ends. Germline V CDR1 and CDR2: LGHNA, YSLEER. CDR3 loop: CASRQDRFFTGELFF. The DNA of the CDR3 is TGCGCCAGCAGACAGGACAGATTCTTCACCGGGGAGCTGTTTTTT.

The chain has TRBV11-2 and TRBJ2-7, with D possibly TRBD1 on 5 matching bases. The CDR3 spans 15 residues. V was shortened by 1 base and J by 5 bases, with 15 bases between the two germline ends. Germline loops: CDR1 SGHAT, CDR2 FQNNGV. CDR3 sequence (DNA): TGTGCCAGCAGCTTAGCTTTAGGGGCGCCCCACGAGCAGTACTTC. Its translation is CASSLALGAPHEQYF.

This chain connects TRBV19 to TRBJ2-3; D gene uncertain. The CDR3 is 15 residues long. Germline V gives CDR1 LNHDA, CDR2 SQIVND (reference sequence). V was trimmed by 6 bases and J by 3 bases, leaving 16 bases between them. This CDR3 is CASSLTDGWTDTQYF. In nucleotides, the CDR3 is TGTGCCAGTAGCCTTACAGATGGGTGGACAGATACGCAGTATTTT.